These 10 T cell receptor beta chains share one sample of origin, sequenced in a study of beta chain features in type 1 diabetes. Study conclusions and caveats: When Type 1 diabetes patients were examined, their TCRB CDR3s proved moderately but significantly shorter in all four CD4+ subsets.

The antigens these receptors bind are not known. Expressed TCRB transcripts were sequenced because the entire RNA isolate underwent reverse transcription. Sequenced by immunoSEQ multiplex PCR; TCRdb stores in-frame clones only, minus some. The sample lists 150,000 or so clones, just over 8% seen once, with around 0.5% in the top ten. The sample was central memory CD4+ T cells from blood. These TCRs come from a woman younger than 30 with type 1 diabetes.

This clone was picked up a small number of times. This chain connects TRBV5-6 to TRBJ2-5, with D possibly TRBD2 on 6 matching bases. Germline V gene sequence: CDR1 SGHDT, CDR2 YYEEEE. The V gene lost 2 bases and the J gene lost 2 bases, with 10 bases spanning the gap. The CDR3 spans 14 residues. CDR3 sequence (DNA): TGTGCCAGCAGCTTAGGGGCGGGACAAGAGACCCAGTACTTC. The encoded protein is CASSLGAGQETQYF.

This clone was seen only a few times. This chain joins TRBV9 and TRBJ2-7, with 7 positions matching TRBD1. Germline CDR1 reads SGDLS; CDR2 reads YYNGEE. V shed 4 bases, J shed 3 bases, and the junction held 7 bases outside the gene matches. The CDR3 has 14 residues. DNA for the CDR3: TGTGCCAGCAGCCGATGGGACAGAAACTACGAGCAGTACTTC. It codes for CASSRWDRNYEQYF.

This clone came up a few times. V is TRBV18 and J is TRBJ2-1; D is perhaps TRBD2 (6 bases). The CDR3 sequence is 14 residues long. Germline loops: CDR1 KGHSH, CDR2 LQKENI. The CDR3 here is CATQDQWGGDEQFF. CDR3 in DNA: TGTGCAACCCAAGATCAGTGGGGCGGGGATGAGCAGTTCTTC.

The J gene is TRBJ2-7, the V gene TRBV30; 7 bases line up with TRBD2. With 0 bases clipped from V and 0 bases from J, the junction kept 2 bases outside the gene matches. This CDR3 is 14 amino acids long. From germline, CDR1 is GTSNPN and CDR2 SVGIG (reference sequence). In DNA, the CDR3 is TGTGCCTGGAGTGTGGGAGGGAGCTCCTACGAGCAGTACTTC. Encoded protein: CAWSVGGSSYEQYF.

This clone came up a few times. Here the CDR3 reads CASSTTYSQAGYTF. For the CDR3, the DNA is TGTGCCAGCTCAACCACGTACAGCCAAGCTGGCTACACCTTC. The chain employs TRBV18 and TRBJ1-2; no firm D call. The CDR3 covers 14 residues. Looked up from germline, CDR1 is KGHSH and CDR2 is LQKENI. The ends were cut back, 5 bases at V and 7 bases at J, with 17 bases in the middle.

The genes are TRBV20-1 and TRBJ1-2; a possible D gene is TRBD1 (6 bases). The germline gives CDR1 DFQATT, CDR2 SNEGSKA (reference sequence). The CDR3 is 11 residues long. Trimming took 1 base from V and 10 from J, leaving 10 bases between them. The CDR3 DNA reads TGCAGTGCTAGAGGCTCAGGGGACTACACCTTC. Translation: CSARGSGDYTF.

CDR3 loop: CASSLTGGSQETQYF. The CDR3 nucleotides are TGTGCCAGCAGCCTCACTGGGGGGTCTCAAGAGACCCAGTACTTC. This chain connects TRBV7-2 to TRBJ2-5, with D maybe TRBD2 (6 bases). The CDR3 contains 15 residues. V lost 5 bases and J 2 bases, leaving 15 bases between the germline ends. CDR1 and CDR2 from the germline V gene are SGHTA and FQGNSA.

The chain recombines TRBV7-9 with TRBJ2-5; 14 bases align to TRBD2. Per the germline V gene, CDR1 is SEHNR and CDR2 is FQNEAQ (reference sequence). V dropped 4 bases and J dropped 1; count of bases not matched to a gene: 8. This CDR3 has 18 residues. CDR3 protein: CASSSRLAGGPGQETQYF. The CDR3 DNA reads TGTGCCAGCAGCTCCAGACTAGCGGGAGGGCCCGGCCAAGAGACCCAGTACTTC.

The table lists this clone with a few counts. This rearrangement joins TRBV7-2 to TRBJ2-7; 15 bases align to TRBD2. Germline CDR1 is SGHTA and CDR2 is FQGNSA. J lost 0 bases, V lost 3 bases, and 6 bases had no gene match. The CDR3 has 18 amino acids. CDR3 nucleotide sequence: TGTGCCAGCAGCTTTCCCGGGACTAGCGGGGGGAGCTCCTACGAGCAGTACTTC. Translation: CASSFPGTSGGSSYEQYF.

This clone was picked up a small number of times. This chain links TRBV11-3 with TRBJ1-1; D remains unclear. There are 13 residues in the CDR3. Trimming cost V 6 bases and J 4 bases, with 12 bases left between them. The V gene's germline CDR1 is SGHNT and CDR2 YENEEA. DNA for the CDR3: TGTGCCAGCAGTCGACAAGGTGGCACTGAAGCTTTCTTT. It codes for CASSRQGGTEAFF.